The 17 T cell receptor beta chains listed next were all sequenced from one sample in a study of T cells in Graves' hyperthyroidism and ophthalmopathy. TCR beta CDR3 sequences were amplified from RNA transcripts. Researchers ran a first-round RT-PCR on the TCR CDR3 using the HTBI primer set. From the multiplex PCR reads, TCRdb called clonotypes with MiXCR, one entry per CDR3 protein. The table records 350,000 or so distinct CDR3 sequences, under 25% of them present only once. Sequencing was performed on blood. Receptor source: a woman aged 45-65 years with Graves' hyperthyroidism.

This clonotype was counted ten times or more. The chain employs TRBV12-3 or TRBV12-4 and TRBJ1-1, with TRBD1 identical over 7 bases. The CDR3 runs 15 residues. The V gene end was trimmed by 1 base and the J gene end by 1 base; junction bases not matched to a gene: 3. In DNA form, the CDR3 reads TGTGCCAGCAGTTTAGGAACAGGGGCGAACACTGAAGCTTTCTTT. This translates into CASSLGTGANTEAFF.

This clonotype has more than one count but fewer than ten. The chain links TRBV25-1 to TRBJ2-5; no reliable D call. Germline CDR1 reads MGHDK; CDR2 reads SYGVNS. V gave up 1 base and J gave up 1 base, with 7 bases separating them. The CDR3 is made up of 14 amino acids. The CDR3 nucleotides are TGTGCCAGCAGTGAATTTTACACCCAAGAGACCCAGTACTTC. This translates into CASSEFYTQETQYF. The whole variable domain, remainder taken from reference TRBV25-1 and TRBJ2-5, is EADIYQTPRYLVIGTGKKITLECSQTMGHDKMYWYQQDPGMELHLIHYSYGVNSTEKGDLSSESTVSRIRTEHFPLTLESARPSHTSQYLCASSEFYTQETQYFGPGTRLLVL.

The gene calls are TRBV6-2 or TRBV6-3 and TRBJ2-1, with a tentative D call TRBD2 (5 bases). Germline assignment: CDR1 MNHEY and CDR2 SVGEGT. This CDR3 is 15 amino acids long. Trimming pared 0 bases from V and 5 bases from J, leaving 11 bases between. The CDR3 sequence is CASSYSSGVNNEQFF. DNA of the CDR3: TGTGCCAGCAGTTACTCGTCCGGGGTCAACAATGAGCAGTTCTTC.

This clonotype came up many times. The rearrangement joins TRBV18 to TRBJ2-1, with D unclear. Per germline, CDR1 KGHSH and CDR2 LQKENI. Trimming shortened V by 1 base and J by 8 bases, and 6 bases separated the two germline ends. The CDR3 contains 12 residues. The CDR3 here is CASSPLGHEQFF. The CDR3 DNA follows: TGTGCCAGCTCACCACTTGGGCATGAGCAGTTCTTC.

V and J are TRBV7-9 and TRBJ2-1, with 10 bases lining up with TRBD2. The trim removed 5 bases at V and 9 bases at J, leaving 13 bases unmatched. The CDR3 is 16 residues long. Germline loops: CDR1 SEHNR, CDR2 FQNEAQ (reference sequence). The CDR3 sequence is CASSPRASGSLSEQFF. For the CDR3, the DNA is TGTGCCAGCAGCCCCCGGGCTAGCGGGAGTCTCAGTGAGCAGTTCTTC. Together with reference TRBV7-9 and TRBJ2-1, the CDR3 gives the full variable domain: DTGVSQNPRHKITKRGQNVTFRCDPISEHNRLYWYRQTLGQGPEFLTYFQNEAQLEKSRLLSDRFSAERPKGSFSTLEIQRTEQGDSAMYLCASSPRASGSLSEQFFGPGTRLTVL.

This clonotype was recorded many times. The CDR3 loop is CASRNKIRGSPLHF. The CDR3 DNA is TGTGCCAGCAGAAACAAGATAAGGGGTTCACCCCTCCACTTT. The chain has TRBV6-1 and TRBJ1-6, with a tentative D call TRBD1 (5 bases). This CDR3 is built from 14 residues. V was shortened by 6 bases and J by 9 bases, with 15 bases between the two germline ends. CDR1 MNHNS and CDR2 SASEGT come from the germline V gene.

This clonotype came up many times. The CDR3 DNA sequence: TGTGCCAGCAGCTTAGTCAAGGACGAGCAGTACTTC. It translates to CASSLVKDEQYF. This rearrangement joins TRBV7-9 to TRBJ2-7, with D unresolved. This CDR3 comprises 12 residues. The V gene's germline CDR1 is SEHNR and CDR2 FQNEAQ (reference sequence). Trimming pared 1 base from V and 5 bases from J, leaving 6 bases between.

In its sample, this clonotype was seen many times. V is TRBV5-1 and J is TRBJ2-1; TRBD2 might be the D (5 bases). V dropped 4 bases and J dropped 0 bases, with 14 bases sitting between them. Germline values: CDR1 SGHRS, CDR2 YFSETQ. CDR3 length: 16 residues. This CDR3 reads CASSPRSGASYNEQFF. The DNA for the CDR3 is TGCGCCAGCAGCCCTCGAAGCGGCGCCTCCTACAATGAGCAGTTCTTC.

This clonotype was seen many times. This sequence joins TRBV6-2 or TRBV6-3 and TRBJ2-7, with 9 bases that match TRBD1. V was pared by 6 bases and J by 5 bases, with 11 bases of the junction left unmatched. There are 15 residues in the CDR3. The germline gives CDR1 MNHEY, CDR2 SVGEGT. CDR3 residues: CASSSGGTGIHEQYF. CDR3 DNA: TGTGCCAGCAGCTCGGGTGGGACAGGGATCCACGAGCAGTACTTC.

Only a few counts were recorded for this clonotype. The gene calls are TRBV20-1 and TRBJ2-7; 12 bases match TRBD1. The CDR3 is 14 residues long. Germline V gene data show CDR1 as DFQATT and CDR2 as SNEGSKA (reference sequence). V lost 4 bases and J lost 4; bases outside the gene matches: 5. This CDR3 reads CSAMGQGAKYEQYF. The DNA of the CDR3 is TGCAGTGCTATGGGACAGGGGGCAAAGTACGAGCAGTACTTC.

At least ten counts were recorded for this clonotype. The chain uses TRBV2 and TRBJ1-2; D unresolved. Germline V CDR1 and CDR2: SNHLY, FYNNEI. The CDR3 is 13 residues long. The V gene lost 0 bases and the J gene lost 8 bases, with 10 bases spanning the gap. CDR3 region: CASSEAKWGGYTF. The CDR3 nucleotides are TGTGCCAGCAGTGAAGCGAAATGGGGAGGCTACACCTTC. Combining the CDR3 with reference TRBV2 and TRBJ1-2 gives the whole variable domain EPEVTQTPSHQVTQMGQEVILRCVPISNHLYFYWYRQILGQKVEFLVSFYNNEISEKSEIFDDQFSVERPDGSNFTLKIRSTKLEDSAMYFCASSEAKWGGYTFGSGTRLTVV.

This clonotype has only a few counts. The chain employs TRBV10-3 and TRBJ1-2; D gene ambiguous. Germline-derived CDR1 and CDR2 are ENHRY and SYGVKD. The CDR3 spans 12 residues. Trimming took 0 bases from V and 4 from J, leaving 3 bases between them. The CDR3 nucleotides are TGTGCCATCAGTGAGTCCAGCTATGGCTACACCTTC. The encoded protein is CAISESSYGYTF.

The chain is built from TRBV29-1 and TRBJ2-1, with 11 bases that match TRBD2. The CDR3 consists of 14 residues. The germline CDR1 and CDR2 sequences are SQVTM and ANQGSEA. The CDR3 region has the DNA TGCAGTGACCGCCTAGCGGGGGGTGGGAATGAGCAGTTCTTC. This gives the protein CSDRLAGGGNEQFF.

This clonotype was seen repeatedly, ten times or more. The chain has TRBV18 and TRBJ2-7; 10 bases fit TRBD1. This CDR3 is 18 amino acids long. The germline V gene encodes CDR1 KGHSH and CDR2 LQKENI. The V segment lost 3 bases and the J segment 4 bases; nucleotides outside the gene matches: 15. CDR3 amino acids: CASSPVARWTGGWYEQYF. In DNA, the CDR3 is TGTGCCAGCTCACCCGTGGCGAGGTGGACAGGGGGATGGTACGAGCAGTACTTC.

CDR3 amino acids: CASSQIRSTEAFF. For the CDR3, the DNA is TGCGCCAGCAGCCAAATCCGGTCCACTGAAGCTTTCTTT. The chain uses TRBV5-1 and TRBJ1-1; no clear D gene. CDR1 and CDR2 (germline): SGHRS, YFSETQ. V shed 4 bases and J shed 4 bases, with 11 bases lying between them. The CDR3 spans 13 residues. The variable domain in full, completed from reference TRBV5-1 and TRBJ1-1, reads KAGVTQTPRYLIKTRGQQVTLSCSPISGHRSVSWYQQTPGQGLQFLFEYFSETQRNKGNFPGRFSGRQFSNSRSEMNVSTLELGDSALYLCASSQIRSTEAFFGQGTRLTVV.

In DNA, the CDR3 is TGTGCCAGCTTTCGGACAGGGAACTACGAGCAGTACTTC. Its protein is CASFRTGNYEQYF. V usage is TRBV18 and J usage is TRBJ2-7; 8 bases line up with TRBD1. Per germline, CDR1 KGHSH and CDR2 LQKENI. Germline trimming cut 7 bases from V and 3 bases from J; bases unmatched to any gene: 5. CDR3 length: 13 residues.

This clonotype was seen ten or more times. The CDR3 DNA is TGTGCCAGCGTCCGGGACAGTGGCACCGGGGAGCTGTTTTTT. Translating it yields CASVRDSGTGELFF. J is TRBJ2-2 and V is TRBV2; 7 positions agree with TRBD1. With V trimmed by 8 bases and J by 4 bases, 7 bases remained unmatched. The CDR3 loop spans 14 amino acids. CDR1 and CDR2 (germline): SNHLY, FYNNEI.